These 21 T cell receptor beta chains came from one sample sequenced in a study of shared clonotypes between healthy human individuals (dated by TCRdb to 2019 to 2021). Libraries were prepared through the immunoSEQ multiplex PCR assay. TCRdb provides this immuneACCESS table in a form limited to in-frame rearrangements. Some clones are lacking; in checked studies, under half of them reflect an unresolved V gene, and why the rest are absent is not known. This sample gives 2,100,000 or so clones in total; approximately 94% of them show up just once. The top ten clones comprise about 0.13% of the sample. Specimen: naive CD4+ T cells sorted from blood. According to the study, the label for this sample's cell subset or site signals: CD45RA+ positively selected. These receptors all stem from a man in his late teens or twenties in good health.

The chain links TRBV28 to TRBJ2-3, with 7 bases that match TRBD1. Looked up from germline, CDR1 is MDHEN and CDR2 is SYDVKM. After removal of 4 bases from V and 4 bases from J, the junction contained 8 bases not matched to a gene. The CDR3 loop spans 15 amino acids. The CDR3 sequence is CASSSFDREADTQYF. CDR3 DNA: TGTGCCAGCAGTTCCTTTGACAGGGAAGCAGATACGCAGTATTTT.

V is TRBV13 and J is TRBJ1-6; 7 bases line up with TRBD1. CDR1 is PRHDT, CDR2 FYEKMQ, per germline (reference sequence). Germline trimming cut 2 bases from V and 6 bases from J; bases unmatched to any gene: 7. The CDR3 is made up of 16 amino acids. Here the CDR3 reads CASSLHRTGPNSPLHF. CDR3 sequence (DNA): TGTGCCAGCAGCTTACACCGGACAGGACCTAATTCACCCCTCCACTTT.

CDR3 in DNA: TGTGCCAGCACTAAAGGCTCCTACGAGCAGTACTTC. As protein: CASTKGSYEQYF. The rearrangement links TRBV28 to TRBJ2-7; unclear D gene. Trimming left V 7 bases short and J 0 bases short, with 7 bases between. Looked up from germline, CDR1 is MDHEN and CDR2 is SYDVKM. The CDR3 is made up of 12 amino acids.

Only one count was recorded for this clone. The chain uses TRBV28 and TRBJ1-4; TRBD1 matches 8 bases. The CDR3 has 16 residues. CDR1 is MDHEN, CDR2 SYDVKM, per germline. After removal of 3 bases from V and 7 bases from J, the junction contained 10 bases not matched to a gene. The CDR3 sequence: CASSLSYRTGSEKLFF. The DNA of the CDR3 is TGTGCCAGCAGTTTGTCTTATAGGACAGGGTCTGAAAAACTGTTTTTT.

V usage is TRBV5-1 and J usage is TRBJ2-1, with D unclear. The germline gives CDR1 SGHRS, CDR2 YFSETQ. This CDR3 spans 12 amino acids. The V gene lost 2 bases and the J gene lost 12 bases, with 12 bases spanning the gap. The DNA of the CDR3 is TGCGCCAGCAGCTTTGTGGGCAGTCCGCAGTTCTTC. Translation: CASSFVGSPQFF.

The chain is built from TRBV5-8 and TRBJ2-3, with a weak D call TRBD1 (6 bases). Germline V gene sequence: CDR1 SGHTS, CDR2 YDEGEE. The V gene lost 4 bases and the J gene lost 4 bases, with 13 bases spanning the gap. This CDR3 comprises 14 residues. The CDR3 sequence is CASSKGQYADTQYF. In nucleotides, the CDR3 is TGTGCCAGCAGCAAAGGACAGTACGCAGATACGCAGTATTTT. Looking up the rest from reference TRBV5-8 and TRBJ2-3 gives the full variable domain: EAGVTQSPTHLIKTRGQQATLRCSPISGHTSVYWYQQALGLGLQFLLWYDEGEERNRGNFPPRFSGRQFPNYSSELNVNALELEDSALYLCASSKGQYADTQYFGPGTRLTVL.

This rearrangement joins TRBV7-2 to TRBJ2-3, with a weak D call TRBD2 (5 bases). CDR3 size: 16 residues. V was clipped by 5 bases and J by 0 bases, with 15 bases between them. Germline assignment: CDR1 SGHTA and CDR2 FQGNSA. This CDR3 is CASSLRVGGSTDTQYF. The CDR3 DNA reads TGTGCCAGCAGCCTCCGAGTTGGCGGGAGCACAGATACGCAGTATTTT.

About this clone: A read error may produce the germline difference seen at one junction end. This sample also contains other DNA sequences that code for the same CDR3. The chain recombines TRBV2 with TRBJ2-7, with 9 bases lining up with TRBD1. There are 15 residues in the CDR3. Germline V gives CDR1 SNHLY, CDR2 FYNNEI. CDR3: CASSRTGEITYEQYF. CDR3 nucleotides: TGTGCCAGCAGTAGGACAGGGGAAATAACCTACGAGCAATACTTC.

About this clone: This sample includes further DNA sequences coding for the same CDR3. The chain employs TRBV4-1 and TRBJ1-5; 7 bases line up with TRBD1. The germline CDR1 and CDR2 sequences are MGHRA and YSYEKL. CDR3 length equals 14 residues. Losses at the gene ends were 3 bases for V and 3 bases for J; bases not matched to a gene: 2. The CDR3 reads CASSQGQLNQPQHF. CDR3 nucleotide sequence: TGCGCCAGCAGCCAGGGACAGCTCAATCAGCCCCAGCATTTT.

CDR3 coding DNA: TGCGCCAGCAGCCAGATGGGTGGGGCTAATGAAAAACTGTTTTTT. Its translation is CASSQMGGANEKLFF. The chain links TRBV4-1 to TRBJ1-4; D unresolved. CDR1 and CDR2 from the germline V gene are MGHRA and YSYEKL. CDR3 length: 15 amino acids. V gave up 3 bases and J gave up 3 bases, with 11 bases separating them.

V and J are TRBV10-2 and TRBJ2-5; TRBD2 matches at 16 bases. CDR1 is WSHSY, CDR2 SAAADI, per germline. CDR3 length: 16 residues. The junction had 6 bases not matched to a gene; V was cut back by 6 bases and J by 5 bases. CDR3 protein: CASRELGLAGGETQYF. The CDR3 DNA follows: TGCGCCAGCAGAGAATTGGGACTAGCGGGAGGGGAGACCCAGTACTTC.

The chain recombines TRBV28 with TRBJ1-4, with TRBD1 matching 9 bases. This CDR3 has 16 amino acids. Germline trimming cut 3 bases from V and 8 bases from J; bases unmatched to any gene: 10. CDR1 and CDR2 from the germline V gene are MDHEN and SYDVKM. The CDR3 DNA sequence: TGTGCCAGCAGTTTCCTCATGACAGGGGGAGGCGAAAAACTGTTTTTT. Translated: CASSFLMTGGGEKLFF.

This rearrangement joins TRBV7-9 to TRBJ2-7; no definite D call. V lost 5 bases, J lost 1 base, and 15 bases lay in between. Germline CDR1 SEHNR, CDR2 FQNEAQ (reference sequence). CDR3 length: 15 amino acids. CDR3 coding DNA: TGTGCCAGCAGCCGCACCCCTCCCGCTTCCTACGAGCAGTACTTC. Its protein product is CASSRTPPASYEQYF.

CDR3: CASSPRTGASYEQYF. CDR3 DNA: TGCGCCAGCAGCCCTAGGACAGGAGCCTCCTACGAGCAGTACTTC. The chain employs TRBV5-1 and TRBJ2-7, with TRBD1 matching over 7 bases. The V and J ends lost 4 bases and 0 bases, in that order; junction bases with no gene match: 7. This CDR3 is 15 amino acids long. Germline CDR1 reads SGHRS; CDR2 reads YFSETQ.

This clone was counted a single time. This sequence joins TRBV18 and TRBJ2-7, with D possibly matching TRBD2 (6 bases). The CDR3 has 15 residues. Per the germline V gene, CDR1 is KGHSH and CDR2 is LQKENI. V lost 0 bases, J lost 7 bases, and 16 bases lay in between. CDR3 coding DNA: TGTGCCAGCTCACCACCGGGGTGGGACTCGGGTGAGCAGTACTTC. Translated, it gives CASSPPGWDSGEQYF.

The chain has TRBV27 and TRBJ2-3; tentative D call: TRBD2 (7 bases). From germline, CDR1 is MNHEY and CDR2 SMNVEV (reference sequence). The germline V and J ends were trimmed by 4 bases and 5 bases, with 13 bases remaining between them. The CDR3 length is 14 residues. The CDR3 reads CASSWGGAKDTQYF. The CDR3, as DNA: TGTGCCAGCAGTTGGGGGGGGGCTAAAGATACGCAGTATTTT.

The rearrangement joins TRBV7-9 to TRBJ2-7; D possibly matches TRBD1 or TRBD2 (6 bases each). V gave up 1 base and J gave up 3 bases, with 13 bases separating them. The CDR3 length is 15 residues. The germline CDR1 and CDR2 sequences are SEHNR and FQNEAQ (reference sequence). The CDR3 is CASSLEGGLNYEQYF. CDR3 DNA: TGTGCCAGCAGCTTAGAAGGGGGACTGAACTACGAGCAGTACTTC.

The chain has TRBV21-1 and TRBJ1-1; the table names TRBD1, a call not compared with the DNA. TRBV21-1 is flagged as a pseudogene. CDR3 length: 14 amino acids. CDR3 sequence reads: CASVPGDKNTEAFF. DNA of the CDR3: TGTGCCAGCGTCCCAGGGGACAAGAACACTGAAGCTTTCTTT.

V gene TRBV2 combines with J gene TRBJ2-7; TRBD1 or TRBD2 may be the D gene (5 bases each). Looked up from germline, CDR1 is SNHLY and CDR2 is FYNNEI. V lost 4 bases and J 4 bases, leaving 11 bases between the germline ends. This CDR3 region has 13 residues. The CDR3, as DNA: TGTGCCAGCAGTGTAGGGGACGGGTACGAGCAGTACTTC. Its translation: CASSVGDGYEQYF.

This chain links TRBV9 with TRBJ1-2; D uncertain. Germline assignment: CDR1 SGDLS and CDR2 YYNGEE. Between the trimmed V and J ends, which lost 3 bases and 3 bases, there was a span of 12 bases. The CDR3 is made up of 14 amino acids. The CDR3 DNA reads as TGTGCCAGCAGCGGGGTTGGGGAAGACTATGGCTACACCTTC. It yields the protein CASSGVGEDYGYTF.

The genes are TRBV27 and TRBJ2-7; 12 bases agree with TRBD2. With V trimmed by 2 bases and J by 7 bases, 9 bases remained unmatched. This CDR3 contains 16 residues. Germline-derived CDR1 and CDR2 are MNHEY and SMNVEV (reference sequence). DNA of the CDR3: TGTGCCAGCAGTTTAGAATGGCTAGCGGGAGGGCGAGAGCAGTACTTC. Translating gives CASSLEWLAGGREQYF.